The clone carrying this TCR beta chain has only one observation. Its antigen remains unidentified. TCRdb's table, derived via immunoSEQ multiplex PCR, lists solely in-frame clones and lacks some. The profile shows 140,000 to 150,000 clones, around 87% of them singletons. This sample stems from a study of T cell responses to AZD1222 COVID-19 vaccine. Findings of the study overall: White British people made up most donors, females outnumbered males, and clonal diversity was possibly underestimated. The reported proportion of spike-specific TCRs targeting unmutated variant regions was nearly half.

The V end was cut by 6 bases, the J end by 0 bases, with 14 bases between. CDR1 LNHDA and CDR2 SQIVND come from the germline V gene (reference sequence). The CDR3 extends over 15 amino acids. V is TRBV19 and J is TRBJ1-1, with D tentatively TRBD1 (5 bases). Sequencing was performed on peripheral blood, taken on day 0 of AZD1222 vaccination. The TCR was taken from an adult in good health. The CDR3 protein is CASRSPGGMNTEAFF. In DNA, the CDR3 is TGTGCCAGTAGAAGTCCTGGGGGGATGAACACTGAAGCTTTCTTT. The complete variable domain, with remaining parts taken from reference TRBV19 and TRBJ1-1, reads DGGITQSPKYLFRKEGQNVTLSCEQNLNHDAMYWYRQDPGQGLRLIYYSQIVNDFQKGDIAEGYSVSREKKESFPLTVTSAQKNPTAFYLCASRSPGGMNTEAFFGQGTRLTVV.